The following is a TCR beta chain sequence with its context. Data came from immunoSEQ multiplex PCR; TCRdb stores just in-frame clones and leaves some out. The top ten hold under 6% of the sample, which has some 93,000 clones, roughly 90% seen once. No infections or other immune events were documented during collection. The sample originates from a study of identifying expanded T cells in peripheral blood. This CDR3 is built from 15 residues. V was shortened by 4 bases and J by 0 bases, with 7 bases between the two germline ends. Germline values: CDR1 LNHDA, CDR2 SQIVND (reference sequence). The chain couples TRBV19 to TRBJ2-6; D is possibly TRBD1 (6 bases). Sequencing was done on a sample of blood. The clonotype originates from a person between 18 and 69 years old in good health. CDR3 nucleotides: TGTGCCAGTAGTAGGACAGACTCTGGGGCCAACGTCCTGACTTTC. Its translation: CASSRTDSGANVLTF.